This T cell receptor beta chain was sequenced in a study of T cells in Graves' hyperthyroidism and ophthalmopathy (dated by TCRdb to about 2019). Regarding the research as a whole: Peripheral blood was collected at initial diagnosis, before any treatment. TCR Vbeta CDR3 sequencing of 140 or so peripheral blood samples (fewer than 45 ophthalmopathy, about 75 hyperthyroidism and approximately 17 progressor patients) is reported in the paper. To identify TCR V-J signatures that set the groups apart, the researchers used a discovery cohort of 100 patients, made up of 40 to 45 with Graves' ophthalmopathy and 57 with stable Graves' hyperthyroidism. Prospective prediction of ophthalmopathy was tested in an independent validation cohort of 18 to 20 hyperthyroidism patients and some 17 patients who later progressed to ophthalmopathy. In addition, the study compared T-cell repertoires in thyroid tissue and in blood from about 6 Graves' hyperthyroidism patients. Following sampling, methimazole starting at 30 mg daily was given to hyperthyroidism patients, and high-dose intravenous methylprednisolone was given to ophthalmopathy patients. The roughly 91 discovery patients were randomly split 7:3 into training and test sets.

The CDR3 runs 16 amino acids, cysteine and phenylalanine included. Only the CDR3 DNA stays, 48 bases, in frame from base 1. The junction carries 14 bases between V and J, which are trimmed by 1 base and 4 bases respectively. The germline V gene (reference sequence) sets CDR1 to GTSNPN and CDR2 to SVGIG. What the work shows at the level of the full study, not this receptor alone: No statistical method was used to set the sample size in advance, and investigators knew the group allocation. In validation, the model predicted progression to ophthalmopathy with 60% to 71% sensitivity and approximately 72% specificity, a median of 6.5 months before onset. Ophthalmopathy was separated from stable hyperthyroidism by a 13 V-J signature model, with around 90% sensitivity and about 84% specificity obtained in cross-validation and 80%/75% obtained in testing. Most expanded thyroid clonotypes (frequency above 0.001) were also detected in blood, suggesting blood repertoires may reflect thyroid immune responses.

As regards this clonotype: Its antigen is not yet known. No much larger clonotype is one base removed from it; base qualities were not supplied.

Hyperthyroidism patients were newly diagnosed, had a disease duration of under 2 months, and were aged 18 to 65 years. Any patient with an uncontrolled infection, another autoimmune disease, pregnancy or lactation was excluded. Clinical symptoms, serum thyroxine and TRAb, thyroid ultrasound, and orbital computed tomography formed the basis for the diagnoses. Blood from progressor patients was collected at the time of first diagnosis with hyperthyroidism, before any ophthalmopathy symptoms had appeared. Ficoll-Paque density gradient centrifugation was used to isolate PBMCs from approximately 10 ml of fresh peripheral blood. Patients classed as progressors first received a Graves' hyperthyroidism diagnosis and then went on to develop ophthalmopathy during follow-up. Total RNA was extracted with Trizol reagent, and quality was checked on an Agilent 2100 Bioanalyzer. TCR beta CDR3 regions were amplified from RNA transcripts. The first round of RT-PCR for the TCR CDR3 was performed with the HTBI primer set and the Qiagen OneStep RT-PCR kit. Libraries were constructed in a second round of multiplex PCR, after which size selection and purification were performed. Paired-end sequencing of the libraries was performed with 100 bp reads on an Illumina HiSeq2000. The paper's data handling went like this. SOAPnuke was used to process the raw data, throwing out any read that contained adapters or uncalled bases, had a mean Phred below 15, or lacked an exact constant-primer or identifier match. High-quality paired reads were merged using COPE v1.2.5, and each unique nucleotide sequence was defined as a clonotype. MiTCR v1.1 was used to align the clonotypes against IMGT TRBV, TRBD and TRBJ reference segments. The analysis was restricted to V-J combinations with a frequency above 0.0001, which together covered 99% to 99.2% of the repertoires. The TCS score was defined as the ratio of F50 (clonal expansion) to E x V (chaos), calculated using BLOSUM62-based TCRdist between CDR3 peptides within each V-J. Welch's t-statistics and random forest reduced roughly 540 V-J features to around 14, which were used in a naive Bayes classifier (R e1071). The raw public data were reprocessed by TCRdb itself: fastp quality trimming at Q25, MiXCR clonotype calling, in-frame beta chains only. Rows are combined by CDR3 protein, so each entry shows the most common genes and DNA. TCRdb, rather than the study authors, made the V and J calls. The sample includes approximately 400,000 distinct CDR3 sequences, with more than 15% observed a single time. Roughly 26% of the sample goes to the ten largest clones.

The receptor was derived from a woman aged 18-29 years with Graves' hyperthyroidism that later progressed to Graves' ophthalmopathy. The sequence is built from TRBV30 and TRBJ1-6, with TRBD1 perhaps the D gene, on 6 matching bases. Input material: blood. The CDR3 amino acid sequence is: CAWSALRTDYNSPLHF. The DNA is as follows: TGTGCCTGGAGTGCTCTCCGGACAGATTATAATTCACCCCTCCACTTT.